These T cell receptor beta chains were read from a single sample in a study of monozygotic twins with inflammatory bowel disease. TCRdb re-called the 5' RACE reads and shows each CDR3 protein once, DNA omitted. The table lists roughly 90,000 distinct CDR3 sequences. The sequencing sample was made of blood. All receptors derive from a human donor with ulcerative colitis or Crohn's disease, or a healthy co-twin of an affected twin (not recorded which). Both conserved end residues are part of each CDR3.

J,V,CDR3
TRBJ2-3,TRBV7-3,CARIQLSTDTQYF
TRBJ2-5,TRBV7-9,CASSPNRVSLETQYF
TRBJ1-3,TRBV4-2,CASSQTGRRGNTIYF
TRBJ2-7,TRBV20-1,CSASDREPYEQYF
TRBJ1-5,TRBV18,CASSLTGQGGNQPQHF
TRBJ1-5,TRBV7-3,CASIECHRDQPQHF
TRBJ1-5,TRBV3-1,CASSQEGRPQHF
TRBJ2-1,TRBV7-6,CASSSTAEQFF
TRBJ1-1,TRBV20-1,CSARDPQGRDTEAFF
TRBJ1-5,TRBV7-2,CASSLVNTGQPQHF
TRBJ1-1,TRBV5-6,CASSFGQPNTEAFF
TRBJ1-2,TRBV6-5,CASSRLVDRGPGYTF
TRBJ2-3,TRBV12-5,CASGLGTSGVTDTQYF
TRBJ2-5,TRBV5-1,CASSYQISRETQYF
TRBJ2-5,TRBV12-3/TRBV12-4,CASSFPGVETQYF
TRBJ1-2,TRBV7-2,CASSAQQNYGYTF
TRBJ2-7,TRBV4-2,CASSPREVSYEQYF
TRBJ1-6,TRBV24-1,CATTEHRDRPNIYYNSPLHF
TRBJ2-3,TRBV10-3,CAISRSEGVADTQYF
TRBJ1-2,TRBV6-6,CASSPGQEAYGYTF
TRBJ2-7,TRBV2,CASSARGTAPYEQYF
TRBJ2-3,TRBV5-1,CASSLGTSGGTDTQYF
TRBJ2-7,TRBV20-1,CSASSKERTLQTYEQYF
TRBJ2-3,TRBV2,CASRGSGVTTDTQYF
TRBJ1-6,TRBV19,CASSVGVLNSPLHF
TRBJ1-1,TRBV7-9,CASSSRDSSEAFF
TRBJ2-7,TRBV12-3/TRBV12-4,CASSYDWRYEQYF
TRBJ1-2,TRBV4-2,CASSQEVGQVRGYTF
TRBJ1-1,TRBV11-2,CASSKQGGRGTEAFF
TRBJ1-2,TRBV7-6,CASSIGPSWIGYTF
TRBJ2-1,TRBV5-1,CASRLTSSWTGNEQFF
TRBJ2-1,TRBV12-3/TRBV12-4,CASSRSVGEQFF
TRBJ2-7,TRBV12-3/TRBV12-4,CASRQQGIYEQYF
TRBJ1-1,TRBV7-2,CASSLVDIRVLGTEAFF
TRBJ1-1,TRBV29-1,CSGMTGMNTEAFF
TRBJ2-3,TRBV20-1,CSAGGRGPGTQYF
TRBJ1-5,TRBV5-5,CASSTAGTSGQPQHF
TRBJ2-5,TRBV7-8,CASSLTVPTGETQYF
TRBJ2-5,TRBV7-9,CASWGTGETQYF
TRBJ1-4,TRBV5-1,CASSPFLGVNEKLFF
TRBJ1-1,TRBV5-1,CASSHSRGGTEAFF